This TCR beta chain was profiled in a study of blood T cells in healthy people across ages. In the case of this clonotype: This may come from a read error, since a much larger clone is one base off.

This CDR3 has 14 amino acids. J lost 10 bases, V lost 5 bases, and 13 bases had no gene match. Germline V gene lookup returns CDR1 SQVTM and CDR2 ANQGSEA. A second PCR of 7 to 11 cycles used a sample-barcoded 5' primer and a J-beta primer mix. MiXCR, applied by TCRdb to the 5' RACE reads, yields one record per CDR3 protein. The data contain approximately 2,000,000 distinct CDR3 sequences, approximately 40% of them singletons. Researchers isolated at least 6.5 million PBMCs per sample. Sequenced material: blood. The receptor was isolated from a human donor in good health. The V and J genes are TRBV29-1 and TRBJ2-1; TRBD1 agrees at 8 bases. CDR3: CSVIQGEVGYEQFF. Written as DNA, the CDR3 is TGCAGCGTTATACAGGGGGAGGTAGGCTACGAGCAGTTCTTC.